The next 10 T cell receptor beta chains were all read from a single sample in a study of blood T cell repertoires in COVID-19. Assay: immunoSEQ multiplex PCR; the TCRdb copy retains only in-frame clones and omits some. The sample has 150,000 to 200,000 clones; 85% to 90% are singletons. The specimen was peripheral blood. Receptors were obtained from a man aged 65 to 85 with active or convalescent COVID-19.

This clone appeared once. For the CDR3, the DNA is TGTGCCTGGAGCCTAGGGGGGGGCGCGGGCTATGGCTACACCTTC. Its translation is CAWSLGGGAGYGYTF. This sequence joins TRBV30 and TRBJ1-2, with D perhaps TRBD1 (6 bases). Trimming left V 3 bases short and J 4 bases short, with 18 bases between. Germline V gene data show CDR1 as GTSNPN and CDR2 as SVGIG (reference sequence). The CDR3 covers 15 residues.

The CDR3 region is CASRGDFRTLYGYTF. For the CDR3, the DNA is TGTGCCAGCAGGGGGGACTTTAGAACGCTCTATGGCTACACCTTC. V and J are TRBV6-5 and TRBJ1-2; D is perhaps TRBD1 (5 bases). The CDR3 has 15 residues. Germline V gene sequence: CDR1 MNHEY, CDR2 SVGAGI. The V end was cut by 6 bases, the J end by 4 bases, with 18 bases between.

In this sample, this clone turned up once. The chain recombines TRBV6-2 or TRBV6-3 with TRBJ1-5; TRBD1 matches at 7 bases. V lost 0 bases and J lost 5; bases outside the gene matches: 1. The CDR3 loop spans 14 amino acids. CDR1 is MNHEY, CDR2 SVGEGT, per germline. The CDR3 spells CASSYSGGDQPQHF. The DNA of the CDR3 is TGTGCCAGCAGTTACTCAGGGGGCGATCAGCCCCAGCATTTT.

The chain carries TRBV10-3 and TRBJ1-4, with D tentatively TRBD1 (6 bases). This CDR3 is built from 12 residues. V was cut by 6 bases and J by 8 bases, with 10 bases left in between. The germline V gene has CDR1 ENHRY and CDR2 SYGVKD. This CDR3 reads CAIRDSWEKLFF. The CDR3 nucleotides read TGTGCCATCAGGGACAGTTGGGAAAAACTGTTTTTT.

This chain uses TRBV6-5 with TRBJ2-1, with a possible D match to TRBD2 (6 bases). In germline, CDR1 is MNHEY, CDR2 SVGAGI. This CDR3 spans 15 amino acids. The V and J ends lost 2 bases and 0 bases respectively, with 8 bases between them. This CDR3 reads CASSYVGGSYNEQFF. The CDR3 coding sequence is TGTGCCAGCAGTTACGTGGGGGGCTCCTACAATGAGCAGTTCTTC.

The chain uses TRBV30 and TRBJ1-2, with 9 bases fitting TRBD1. Germline lookup yields CDR1 GTSNPN and CDR2 SVGIG (reference sequence). This CDR3 is built from 16 residues. V lost 5 bases to trimming and J lost 4 bases; unmatched junction nucleotides: 14. The CDR3 DNA follows: TGTGCCTGGGCCCGGGACAGGGACATTAGGAGCTATGGCTACACCTTC. Its protein is CAWARDRDIRSYGYTF.

V and J are TRBV29-1 and TRBJ2-7, with 8 bases matching TRBD1. With 0 bases clipped from V and 4 bases from J, the junction kept 8 bases outside the gene matches. There are 15 residues in the CDR3. Germline assignment: CDR1 SQVTM and CDR2 ANQGSEA. CDR3 loop: CSVEDPTGGRYEQYF. CDR3 in DNA: TGCAGCGTTGAAGATCCAACAGGGGGTAGGTACGAGCAGTACTTC.

The rearrangement uses TRBV2 and TRBJ1-5, with D possibly TRBD1 on 5 matching bases. The CDR3 has 15 residues. V was shortened by 5 bases and J by 7 bases, with 18 bases between the two germline ends. Germline V gene lookup returns CDR1 SNHLY and CDR2 FYNNEI. The CDR3 DNA is TGTGCCAGCAGTCCCGGGGGGGGATTCCGACAGCCCCAGCATTTT. Translation gives CASSPGGGFRQPQHF.

This sequence joins TRBV6-5 and TRBJ2-7, with 9 bases matching TRBD2. Germline V CDR1 and CDR2: MNHEY, SVGAGI. V gave up 0 bases and J gave up 3 bases; unmatched junction bases: 3. The CDR3 has 15 amino acids. In nucleotides, the CDR3 is TGTGCCAGCAGTTACTCGCTTAGCGGGGGCTACGAGCAGTACTTC. Translating it yields CASSYSLSGGYEQYF.

The table lists this clone with a count of one. This chain joins TRBV3-1 (or the pseudogene TRBV3-2) and TRBJ2-2, with 8 bases aligning to TRBD2. This CDR3 has 15 residues. Trimming removed 4 bases from V and 7 bases from J; junction bases left unmatched: 8. Germline V gene data show CDR1 as LGHDT and CDR2 as YNNKEL (reference sequence). For the CDR3, the DNA is TGTGCCAGCAGCCCCTCCGGGGGGGGGTTCGGGGAGCTGTTTTTT. Amino acid sequence: CASSPSGGGFGELFF.